This T cell receptor (beta chain) was retrieved from a study of regulatory T cells in long-lasting Graves disease. To make TCR beta libraries, researchers used iRepertoire HTBI primers and Arm-PCR of CDR3 regions. Each CDR3 protein is one row after TCRdb ran MiXCR on the multiplex PCR reads. The sample consists of 500,000 or so distinct CDR3 sequences, around 16% of them appearing once. The ends lost 3 bases at V and 4 bases at J; junction bases unmatched: 5. Germline V gives CDR1 MDHEN, CDR2 SYDVKM. The CDR3 is made up of 15 amino acids. Indicated time point: newly diagnosed GD, antithyroid drugs for less than 3 months. RNA from PBMCs was the source of the TCR library. Study conclusions and caveats: Under persistent disease, TRBV28, TRBJ1-2 and TRBJ2-5 were used preferentially.

This clonotype was counted ten times or more. The target antigen is unknown. This sample also appeared in a second study, on T cells in Graves' hyperthyroidism and ophthalmopathy.

This chain joins TRBV28 and TRBJ2-5; 10 bases align to TRBD2. The receptor's source is a man aged 35 to 55 with Graves disease. This material consisted of peripheral blood mononuclear cells (PBMCs), taken at new diagnosis, from a patient treated with antithyroid drugs. CDR3: CASSFLLAGVETQYF. The CDR3 region has the DNA TGTGCCAGCAGTTTCCTCCTAGCGGGAGTAGAGACCCAGTACTTC. The full variable domain, in which reference TRBV28 and TRBJ2-5 provide the parts outside the CDR3, is DVKVTQSSRYLVKRTGEKVFLECVQDMDHENMFWYRQDPGLGLRLIYFSYDVKMKEKGDIPEGYSVSREKKERFSLILESASTNQTSMYLCASSFLLAGVETQYFGPGTRLLVL.